The 9 T cell receptor beta chains listed next were all sequenced from one sample in a study of T cells in Graves' hyperthyroidism and ophthalmopathy. Researchers amplified the TCR beta CDR3 regions from RNA transcripts. A set of HTBI primers served as the primers for a first-round RT-PCR of the TCR CDR3. TCRdb processed the multiplex PCR reads anew with MiXCR; each CDR3 protein has one entry. There are hundreds of thousands of distinct CDR3 sequences in the sample; around 20% occur only once, and around 15% lies in the top ten. The sample comprised blood. These receptor sequences come from a woman between 45 and 65 years old with Graves' hyperthyroidism that later progressed to Graves' ophthalmopathy.

This clonotype was seen a handful of times. This chain links TRBV20-1 with TRBJ2-6; D gene ambiguous. V lost 7 bases to trimming and J lost 1 base, with 8 bases between them. There are 13 residues in the CDR3. Germline CDR1 reads DFQATT; CDR2 reads SNEGSKA (reference sequence). CDR3 DNA: TGCAGTGTTCCCTTTTCTGGGGCCAACGTCCTGACTTTC. Translating gives CSVPFSGANVLTF.

This clonotype has a count of ten or more. V is TRBV5-1 and J is TRBJ2-1; D may be TRBD1 (5 bases). CDR1 is SGHRS and CDR2 is YFSETQ in the germline V gene. This CDR3 is built from 13 residues. The V end lost 4 bases, the J end lost 5 bases, and 10 bases lay between the germline ends. CDR3 in amino acids: CASSVQGNNEQFF. CDR3 in DNA: TGCGCCAGCAGCGTGCAGGGAAACAATGAGCAGTTCTTC. Looking up the rest from reference TRBV5-1 and TRBJ2-1 gives the full variable domain: KAGVTQTPRYLIKTRGQQVTLSCSPISGHRSVSWYQQTPGQGLQFLFEYFSETQRNKGNFPGRFSGRQFSNSRSEMNVSTLELGDSALYLCASSVQGNNEQFFGPGTRLTVL.

This clonotype came up a few times. The V and J genes are TRBV4-1 and TRBJ2-7, with 11 bases identical to TRBD1. The CDR3 loop spans 17 amino acids. Germline V gives CDR1 MGHRA, CDR2 YSYEKL. V lost 4 bases, J lost 2 bases, and 10 bases stayed unmatched. The CDR3 region has the DNA TGCGCCAGCAGCCTATTGCTTCCGGGACAGGGGGCCTACGAGCAGTACTTC. It yields the protein CASSLLLPGQGAYEQYF.

This sequence joins TRBV15 and TRBJ1-3; D not resolved. Germline V lookup: CDR1 LNHNV, CDR2 YYDKDF (reference sequence). V lost 3 bases to trimming and J lost 0 bases, with 6 bases between them. The CDR3 spans 14 residues. Here the CDR3 reads CATSRGTSGNTIYF. The CDR3 nucleotides read TGTGCCACCAGCAGGGGAACCTCTGGAAACACCATATATTTT.

The chain couples TRBV4-2 to TRBJ1-4; D might be TRBD1 (5 bases). The V end was cut by 0 bases, the J end by 8 bases, with 13 bases between. The germline gives CDR1 LGHNA, CDR2 YNFKEQ. This CDR3 region has 15 residues. CDR3 amino acids: CASSQDNRREEKLFF. The DNA of the CDR3 is TGTGCCAGCAGCCAAGATAACAGGAGGGAAGAAAAACTGTTTTTT.

This clonotype was seen a handful of times. A read error may produce the germline difference seen at one junction end. This chain connects TRBV28 to TRBJ1-4; 9 positions match TRBD1. The CDR3 is 14 residues long. Germline V gene lookup returns CDR1 MDHEN and CDR2 SYDVKM. The DNA for the CDR3 is TGTGCCAGCACCTCGGGACAGGGTTATGAAAAACTGGTTTTT. This translates into CASTSGQGYEKLVF. Filled out from reference TRBV28 and TRBJ1-4, the complete variable domain reads DVKVTQSSRYLVKRTGEKVFLECVQDMDHENMFWYRQDPGLGLRLIYFSYDVKMKEKGDIPEGYSVSREKKERFSLILESASTNQTSMYLCASTSGQGYEKLVFGSGTQLSVL.

Concerning this clonotype: This sequence may be a read error, since a much larger clone differs from it by one base. J is TRBJ1-1 and V is TRBV11-2; 7 bases match TRBD1. Germline V gene lookup returns CDR1 SGHAT and CDR2 FQNNGV. With V trimmed by 5 bases and J by 0 bases, 6 bases remained unmatched. The CDR3 is made up of 15 amino acids. This chain's CDR3 is CASSNRQGMNTEAFF. The CDR3 nucleotides are TGTGCCAGCAGCAACAGACAGGGAATGAACACTGAAGCTTTCTTT.

The chain uses TRBV9 and TRBJ1-1, with 9 bases that match TRBD1. CDR1 is SGDLS, CDR2 YYNGEE, per germline. The CDR3 spans 15 residues. After removal of 3 bases from V and 5 bases from J, the junction contained 8 bases not matched to a gene. The DNA for the CDR3 is TGTGCCAGCAGCGGGTCCGGGACAGGGTCGACTGAAGCTTTCTTT. Translating it yields CASSGSGTGSTEAFF. The full variable domain, with the rest looked up from reference TRBV9 and TRBJ1-1, is DSGVTQTPKHLITATGQRVTLRCSPRSGDLSVYWYQQSLDQGLQFLIQYYNGEERAKGNILERFSAQQFPDLHSELNLSSLELGDSALYFCASSGSGTGSTEAFFGQGTRLTVV.

This clonotype showed up just a few times. The chain couples TRBV9 to TRBJ1-1, with unresolved D. Trimming shortened V by 3 bases and J by 4 bases, and 13 bases separated the two germline ends. The CDR3 contains 14 residues. CDR1 is SGDLS and CDR2 is YYNGEE in the germline V gene. CDR3 DNA: TGTGCCAGCAGCGATATTGTAAGCGGCACTGAAGCTTTCTTT. Translation gives CASSDIVSGTEAFF.